The entry that follows covers one TCR beta chain sequence. Each CDR3 protein gets one entry after TCRdb re-called the RT-PCR reads with MiXCR. The sample includes around 570,000 distinct CDR3 sequences, 11% of them seen just once. The source of the sample is a study of response to subunit inactivated influenza vaccine. In germline, CDR1 is ENHRY, CDR2 SYGVKD. The CDR3 spans 16 residues. Unmatched junction bases numbered 11, after V lost 3 bases and J lost 3 bases. The sample was also linked to a second study, of T cells expressing NK-cell markers. Per that study: The authors made TCR beta cDNA libraries by 5'RACE template switching. This switching added a universal primer site and UMIs. The authors derived TCR beta repertoires from sorted CD3+CD56+NKG2C+, CD3+CD56+NKG2C- and CD3+CD56-NKG2C+ T cells. Seropositivity for HCMV was found in most of the eight sequenced donors, with one seronegative. In a handful of donors, dominant CD3+CD56+NKG2C+ clones formed about 1.0-7.5% of CD8+ cells.

The chain employs TRBV10-3 and TRBJ2-7; TRBD1 matches at 7 bases. The specimen comprised PBMCs from blood, sampled on the day of vaccination. This sequence originates from a man aged 45 to 65 who received an inactivated influenza vaccine. CDR3: CAISEIPQGPGYEQYF. The DNA of the CDR3 is TGTGCCATCAGTGAAATACCACAGGGGCCGGGCTACGAGCAGTACTTC.